This TCR beta chain was identified during a study of shared clonotypes between healthy human individuals. Study in general: Researchers drew samples from two women and a few men aged 18 to 49. General study points: The four-donor shared clonotypes exceeded non-shared clonotypes in generation probability, with non-shared ones scoring lower. Shared clonotypes: 4.5% to 5% naive CD4, about 4% naive CD8, roughly 2.4% memory CD4, under 0.45% memory CD8.

Sequenced by immunoSEQ multiplex PCR; TCRdb stores in-frame clones only, minus some. The repertoire holds over a million clones, with approximately 78% as singletons. The V gene lost 4 bases and the J gene lost 9 bases, with 16 bases spanning the gap. Looked up from germline, CDR1 is SGHTA and CDR2 is FQGNSA. The CDR3 runs to 14 residues. As concerns this clone: Its specificity is unknown.

Everyone who donated was a Caucasian adult who lived in Nashville, Tennessee. The sample was memory CD4+ T cells from PBMCs. Subset: CD45RA-negative fraction. The clonotype originates from a man between 18 and 35 years old in good health. Some clones in this sample may be carry-over from other donors' samples. The chain is built from TRBV7-2 and TRBJ2-1, with TRBD2 as a possible D gene (5 bases). The CDR3 DNA reads TGTGCCAGCAGCTCACGTAGGGCCCGGGGTGAGCAGTTCTTC. The encoded protein is CASSSRRARGEQFF. Full variable domain (rest looked up from reference TRBV7-2 and TRBJ2-1): GAGVSQSPSNKVTEKGKDVELRCDPISGHTALYWYRQSLGQGLEFLIYFQGNSAPDKSGLPSDRFSAERTGGSVSTLTIQRTQQEDSAVYLCASSSRRARGEQFFGPGTRLTVL.